A selection of T cell receptor beta chains follows, all from one sample in a study of blood T cell repertoires in COVID-19. This table comes from immunoSEQ multiplex PCR, and its TCRdb copy is limited to in-frame clones, with some not included. Seen here are approximately 150,000 clones, roughly 80% observed once, and the top ten hold approximately 10%. Specimen: peripheral blood. The receptors come from a man in his sixties or seventies with active or convalescent COVID-19. Each CDR3 is given with its conserved first and last residue.

TRBV11-2,CASSLLWGQGGTKGEKLFF
TRBV4-1,CASSQASGTEYNEQFF
TRBV12-2,CASREYPSGNCPAEQYF
TRBV18,CASSEDRPHAGNTIYF
TRBV11-3,CASGLAGGPSDTQYF
TRBV6-5,CASSSTPTPTGELFF
TRBV18,CASSPKGQVEDTQYF
TRBV27,CASGPYGTVEGANVLTF
TRBV6-2/TRBV6-3,CASSKPLFSSTDYSNQPQHF
TRBV23-1,CASSHPGTDYYGYTF
TRBV3-1/TRBV3-2,CASSSPGLGNEKLFF
TRBV15,CATSRGALDEQFF
TRBV5-1,CASSLRQGVQFF
TRBV4-1,CASSLRDRAANEKLFF
TRBV28,CASSWASGVGDTQYF
TRBV2,CASRRTGGDTGELFF
TRBV5-1,CASSYDPGGSLTDTQYF
TRBV7-2,CASSHLAGRETQYF
TRBV7-9,CASSYAARQAEAFF
TRBV7-6,CASSPTSPNVAGELFF
TRBV7-2,CASRPGQLGGYTF
TRBV28,CASTLSDYGNTIYF
TRBV7-9,CASSPRQAAYNEQFF
TRBV5-8,CASSLGGQGAREQYF
TRBV9,CASSPSGGYYNEQFF
TRBV4-1,CASSHVLAPEQFF
TRBV6-5,CASRGQGTYEQYF
TRBV5-1,CASSLLTSLSSNEQFF
TRBV27,CASSFGGSNQPQHF
TRBV6-5,CASETGNTPYEQYF
TRBV19,CASSIAGRREKLFF
TRBV20-1,CSASPRGSNQPQHF
TRBV2,CASSEMDRGNYGYTF
TRBV29-1,CSARTSPEGLFF
TRBV18,CASSPAAYPYEQYF
TRBV20-1,CSASSRGRAKDTQYF
TRBV30,CAWSVQRGTEAFF